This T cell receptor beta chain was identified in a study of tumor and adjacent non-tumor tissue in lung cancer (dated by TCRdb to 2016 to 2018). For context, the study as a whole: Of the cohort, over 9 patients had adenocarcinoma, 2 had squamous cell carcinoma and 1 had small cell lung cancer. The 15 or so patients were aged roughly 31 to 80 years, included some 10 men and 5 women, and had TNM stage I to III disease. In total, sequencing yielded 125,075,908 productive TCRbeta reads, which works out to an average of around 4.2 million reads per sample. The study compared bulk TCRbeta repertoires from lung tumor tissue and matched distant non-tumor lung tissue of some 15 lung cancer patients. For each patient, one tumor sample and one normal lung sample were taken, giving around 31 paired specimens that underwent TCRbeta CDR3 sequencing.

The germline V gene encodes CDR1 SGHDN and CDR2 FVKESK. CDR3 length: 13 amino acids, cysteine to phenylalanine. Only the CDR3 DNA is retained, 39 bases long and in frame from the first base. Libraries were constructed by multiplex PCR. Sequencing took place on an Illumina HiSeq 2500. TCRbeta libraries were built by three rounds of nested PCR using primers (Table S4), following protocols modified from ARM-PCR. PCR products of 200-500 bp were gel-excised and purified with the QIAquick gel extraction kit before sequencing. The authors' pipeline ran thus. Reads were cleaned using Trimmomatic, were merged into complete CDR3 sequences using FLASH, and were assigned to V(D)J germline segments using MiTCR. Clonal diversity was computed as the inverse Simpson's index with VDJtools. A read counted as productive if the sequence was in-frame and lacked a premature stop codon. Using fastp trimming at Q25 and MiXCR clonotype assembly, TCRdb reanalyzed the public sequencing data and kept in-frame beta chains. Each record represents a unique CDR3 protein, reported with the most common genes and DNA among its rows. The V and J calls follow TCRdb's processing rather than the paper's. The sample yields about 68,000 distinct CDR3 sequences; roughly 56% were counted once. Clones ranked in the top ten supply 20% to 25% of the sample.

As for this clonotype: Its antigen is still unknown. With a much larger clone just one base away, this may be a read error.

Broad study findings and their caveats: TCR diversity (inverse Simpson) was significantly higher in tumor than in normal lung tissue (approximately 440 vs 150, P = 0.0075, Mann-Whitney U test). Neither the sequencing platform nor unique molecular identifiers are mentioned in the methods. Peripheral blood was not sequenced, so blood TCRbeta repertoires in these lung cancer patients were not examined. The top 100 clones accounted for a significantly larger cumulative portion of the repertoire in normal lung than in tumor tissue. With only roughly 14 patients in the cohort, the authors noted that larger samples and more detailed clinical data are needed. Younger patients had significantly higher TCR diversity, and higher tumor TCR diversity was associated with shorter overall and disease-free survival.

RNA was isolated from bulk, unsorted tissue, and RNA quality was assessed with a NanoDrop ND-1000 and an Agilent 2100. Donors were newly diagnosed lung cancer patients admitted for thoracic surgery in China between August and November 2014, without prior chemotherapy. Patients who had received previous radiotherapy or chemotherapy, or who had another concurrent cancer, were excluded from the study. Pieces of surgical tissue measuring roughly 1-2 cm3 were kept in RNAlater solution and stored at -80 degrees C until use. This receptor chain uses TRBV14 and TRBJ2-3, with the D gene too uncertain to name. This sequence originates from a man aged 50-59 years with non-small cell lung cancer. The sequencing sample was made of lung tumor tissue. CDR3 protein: CTSSQLLGAAQYF. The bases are TGTACCAGCAGCCAATTGCTAGGCGCCGCGCAGTATTTT.